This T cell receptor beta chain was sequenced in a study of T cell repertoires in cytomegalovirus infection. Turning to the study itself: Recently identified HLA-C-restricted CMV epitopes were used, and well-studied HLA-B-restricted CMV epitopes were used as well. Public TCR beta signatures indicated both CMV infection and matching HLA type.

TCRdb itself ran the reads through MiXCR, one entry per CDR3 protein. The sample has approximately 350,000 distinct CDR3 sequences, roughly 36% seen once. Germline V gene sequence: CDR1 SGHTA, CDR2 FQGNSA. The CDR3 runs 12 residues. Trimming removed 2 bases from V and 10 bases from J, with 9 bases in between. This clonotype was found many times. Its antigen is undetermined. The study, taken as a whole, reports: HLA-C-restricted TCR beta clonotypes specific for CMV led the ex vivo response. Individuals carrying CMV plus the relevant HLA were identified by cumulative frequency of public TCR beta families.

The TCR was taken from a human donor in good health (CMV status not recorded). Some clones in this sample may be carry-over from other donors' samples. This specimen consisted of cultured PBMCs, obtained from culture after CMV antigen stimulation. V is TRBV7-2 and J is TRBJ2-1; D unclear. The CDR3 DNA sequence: TGTGCCAGCAGCTTAATGGGCCCCGAGCAGTTCTTC. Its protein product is CASSLMGPEQFF.